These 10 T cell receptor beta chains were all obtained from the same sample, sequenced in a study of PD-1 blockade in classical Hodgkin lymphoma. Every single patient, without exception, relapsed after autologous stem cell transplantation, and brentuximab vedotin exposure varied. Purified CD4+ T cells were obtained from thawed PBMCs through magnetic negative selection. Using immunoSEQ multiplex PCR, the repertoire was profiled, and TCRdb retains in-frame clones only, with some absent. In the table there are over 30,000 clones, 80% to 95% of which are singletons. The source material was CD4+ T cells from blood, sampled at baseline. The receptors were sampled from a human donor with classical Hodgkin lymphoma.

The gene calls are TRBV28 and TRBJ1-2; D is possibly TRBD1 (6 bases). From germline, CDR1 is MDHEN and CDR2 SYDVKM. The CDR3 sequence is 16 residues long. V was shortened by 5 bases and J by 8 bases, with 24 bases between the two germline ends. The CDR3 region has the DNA TGTGCCAGCAGTCCTCGGGGGGGCGTGGGAGTGAGAGGCTACACCTTC. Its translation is CASSPRGGVGVRGYTF.

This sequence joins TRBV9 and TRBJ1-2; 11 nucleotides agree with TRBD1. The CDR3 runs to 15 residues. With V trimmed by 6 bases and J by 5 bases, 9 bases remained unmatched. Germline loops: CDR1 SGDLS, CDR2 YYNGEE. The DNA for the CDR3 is TGTGCCAGCAAATCAACCGGGACAGGGGGATATGGCTACACCTTC. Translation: CASKSTGTGGYGYTF. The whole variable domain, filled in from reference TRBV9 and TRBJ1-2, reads DSGVTQTPKHLITATGQRVTLRCSPRSGDLSVYWYQQSLDQGLQFLIQYYNGEERAKGNILERFSAQQFPDLHSELNLSSLELGDSALYFCASKSTGTGGYGYTFGSGTRLTVV.

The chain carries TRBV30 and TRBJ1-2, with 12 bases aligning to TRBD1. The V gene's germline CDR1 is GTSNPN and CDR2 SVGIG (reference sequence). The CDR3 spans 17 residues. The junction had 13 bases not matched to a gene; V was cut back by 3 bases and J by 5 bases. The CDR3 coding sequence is TGTGCCTGGAGGGGAAACCCGGGACAGGGGGCCGGGTATGGCTACACCTTC. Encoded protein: CAWRGNPGQGAGYGYTF.

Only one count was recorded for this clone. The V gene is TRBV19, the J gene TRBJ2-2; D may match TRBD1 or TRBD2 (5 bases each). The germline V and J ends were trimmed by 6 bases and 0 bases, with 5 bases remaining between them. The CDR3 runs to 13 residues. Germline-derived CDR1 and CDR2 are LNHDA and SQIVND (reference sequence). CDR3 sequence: CASRGANTGELFF. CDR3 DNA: TGTGCCAGTAGGGGGGCGAACACCGGGGAGCTGTTTTTT.

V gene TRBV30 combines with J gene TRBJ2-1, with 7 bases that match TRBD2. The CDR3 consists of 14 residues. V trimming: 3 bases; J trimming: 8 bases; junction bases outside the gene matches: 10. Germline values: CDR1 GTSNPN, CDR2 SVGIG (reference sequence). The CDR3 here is CAWRQGPAGDEQFF. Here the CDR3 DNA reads TGTGCCTGGAGGCAGGGTCCCGCGGGGGATGAGCAGTTCTTC.

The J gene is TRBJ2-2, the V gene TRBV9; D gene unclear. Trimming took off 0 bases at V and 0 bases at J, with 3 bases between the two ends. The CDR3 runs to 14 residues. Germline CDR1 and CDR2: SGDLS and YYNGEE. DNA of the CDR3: TGTGCCAGCAGCGTAGTTTCGAACACCGGGGAGCTGTTTTTT. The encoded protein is CASSVVSNTGELFF.

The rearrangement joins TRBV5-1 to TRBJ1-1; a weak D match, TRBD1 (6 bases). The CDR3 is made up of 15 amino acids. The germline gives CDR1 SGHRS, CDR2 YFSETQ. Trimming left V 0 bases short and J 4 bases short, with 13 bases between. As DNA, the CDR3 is TGCGCCAGCAGCTTGGAGGGGGGAATGGGCACTGAAGCTTTCTTT. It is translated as CASSLEGGMGTEAFF.

The CDR3, as DNA: TGTGCCAGCAGTTACAGGGGCGGGAACACTGAAGCTTTCTTT. It yields the protein CASSYRGGNTEAFF. The V gene is TRBV6-6, the J gene TRBJ1-1, with a possible D match to TRBD1 (5 bases). CDR3 size: 14 residues. Trimming shortened V by 2 bases and J by 1 base, and 8 bases separated the two germline ends. Looked up from germline, CDR1 is MNHNY and CDR2 is SVGAGI (reference sequence).

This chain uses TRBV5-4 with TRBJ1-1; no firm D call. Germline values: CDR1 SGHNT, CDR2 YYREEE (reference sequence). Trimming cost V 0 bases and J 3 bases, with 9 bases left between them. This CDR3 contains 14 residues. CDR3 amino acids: CASSLGILDTEAFF. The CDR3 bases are TGTGCCAGCAGCTTGGGGATTTTGGACACTGAAGCTTTCTTT.

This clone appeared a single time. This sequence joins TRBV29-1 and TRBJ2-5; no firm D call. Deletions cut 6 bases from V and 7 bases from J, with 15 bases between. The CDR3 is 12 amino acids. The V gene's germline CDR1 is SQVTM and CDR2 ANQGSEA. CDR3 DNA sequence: TGCAGCGTGCGAGGCCGGACGGGGACCCAGTACTTC. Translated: CSVRGRTGTQYF.